The 24 T cell receptor beta chains below come from one sample, sequenced in a study of CD8 T cells in ankylosing spondylitis. MiXCR, applied by TCRdb to the 5' RACE reads, yields one record per CDR3 protein. The repertoire holds around 320,000 distinct CDR3 sequences, with roughly 20% as singletons. Sequenced: blood, either unsorted or a sorted T cell fraction (not recorded which). Source of these receptors: a female donor with ankylosing spondylitis or in good health (not recorded which).

The sample holds a few counts of this clonotype. The chain combines TRBV5-5 with TRBJ2-1, with TRBD2 identical over 7 bases. Losses at the gene ends were 0 bases for V and 10 bases for J; bases not matched to a gene: 10. The germline V gene encodes CDR1 SGHKS and CDR2 YYEKEE (reference sequence). This CDR3 region has 15 residues. Here the CDR3 reads CASSLVPSGLTEQFF. Written as DNA, the CDR3 is TGTGCCAGCAGCTTGGTACCTAGCGGACTGACCGAGCAGTTCTTC.

There are many counts of this clonotype. The CDR3 sequence is CSASGLVSYNEQFF. In DNA, the CDR3 is TGCAGTGCTAGCGGACTAGTGTCCTACAATGAGCAGTTCTTC. This chain links TRBV20-1 with TRBJ2-1, with 7 bases that match TRBD2. Trimming removed 3 bases from V and 1 base from J; junction bases left unmatched: 3. Germline V gives CDR1 DFQATT, CDR2 SNEGSKA (reference sequence). The CDR3 extends over 14 amino acids.

This clonotype occurred a few times. This chain links TRBV15 with TRBJ2-3, with TRBD2 matching over 10 bases. CDR3 length: 16 residues. Trimming took 3 bases from V and 5 from J; bases not matched to a gene: 8. CDR1 and CDR2 (germline): LNHNV, YYDKDF (reference sequence). DNA of the CDR3: TGTGCCACCAGCAGCTGGCTAGCGGGAGAGGTAGATACGCAGTATTTT. It specifies CATSSWLAGEVDTQYF.

This clonotype was counted a few times. CDR3 bases: TGTGCCAGCTCACCGGAAAGCCATCAGCCCCAGCATTTT. Translated, it gives CASSPESHQPQHF. The chain combines TRBV18 with TRBJ1-5; D is ambiguous. Trimming shortened V by 3 bases and J by 5 bases, and 8 bases separated the two germline ends. The V gene's germline CDR1 is KGHSH and CDR2 LQKENI. The length of the CDR3 is 13 residues. Combining the CDR3 with reference TRBV18 and TRBJ1-5 gives the whole variable domain NAGVMQNPRHLVRRRGQEARLRCSPMKGHSHVYWYRQLPEEGLKFMVYLQKENIIDESGMPKERFSAEFPKEGPSILRIQQVVRGDSAAYFCASSPESHQPQHFGDGTRLSIL.

This chain uses TRBV20-1 with TRBJ2-7, with 11 bases identical to TRBD2. Germline CDR1 DFQATT, CDR2 SNEGSKA (reference sequence). This CDR3 region has 18 residues. V trimming: 6 bases; J trimming: 7 bases; junction bases outside the gene matches: 23. CDR3 DNA: TGCAGTGCGAAAACCGACCAGGATATAGCGGGAGGGCCGTGGGAGCAGTACTTC. Its translation is CSAKTDQDIAGGPWEQYF.

There are many counts of this clonotype. The rearrangement joins TRBV5-4 to TRBJ2-3; no firm D call. V lost 2 bases and J 4 bases, leaving 2 bases between the germline ends. Germline loops: CDR1 SGHNT, CDR2 YYREEE (reference sequence). CDR3 length: 11 residues. CDR3 sequence: CASSFADTQYF. CDR3 DNA sequence: TGTGCCAGCAGCTTCGCAGATACGCAGTATTTT.

This clonotype was recorded a few times. The gene calls are TRBV3-1 and TRBJ2-1; no definite D call. Germline lookup yields CDR1 LGHDT and CDR2 YNNKEL (reference sequence). The CDR3 is made up of 16 amino acids. V lost 4 bases and J lost 0, with 13 bases in between. Here the CDR3 DNA reads TGTGCCAGCAGCCCCCGTTCCCGGAGCTCCTACAATGAGCAGTTCTTC. Encoded protein: CASSPRSRSSYNEQFF.

V is TRBV4-2 and J is TRBJ2-7; 8 bases align to TRBD1. The CDR3 is made up of 14 amino acids. The trim removed 4 bases at V and 0 bases at J, leaving 2 bases unmatched. Germline V gene sequence: CDR1 LGHNA, CDR2 YNFKEQ. The CDR3 DNA reads TGTGCCAGCAGCCGCGGGACAGGCTCCTACGAGCAGTACTTC. Protein sequence: CASSRGTGSYEQYF.

This sequence joins TRBV19 and TRBJ1-2; 7 nucleotides match TRBD1. The CDR3 totals 13 residues. J gave up 5 bases and V 5 bases, and 5 bases lay outside the gene matches. Germline V gene lookup returns CDR1 LNHDA and CDR2 SQIVND (reference sequence). CDR3 residues: CASSDDREYGYTF. Here the CDR3 DNA reads TGTGCCAGTAGTGATGACAGGGAGTATGGCTACACCTTC.

Turning to this clonotype: A much larger clone lies a single base off, so this may be a read error. The chain employs TRBV29-1 and TRBJ2-7, with 10 positions matching TRBD1. CDR1 and CDR2 (germline): SQVTM, ANQGSEA. J gave up 5 bases and V 1 base, and 5 bases lay outside the gene matches. There are 14 residues in the CDR3. The CDR3 spells CSVEVDRGTDEQYF. CDR3 nucleotide sequence: TGCAGCGTTGAAGTGGACAGGGGGACCGACGAGCAGTACTTC.

In this sample, this clonotype turned up a few times. The V call is TRBV2, the J call TRBJ1-2, with 9 bases fitting TRBD1. The ends lost 6 bases at V and 7 bases at J; junction bases unmatched: 15. The CDR3 consists of 16 residues. Looked up from germline, CDR1 is SNHLY and CDR2 is FYNNEI. Here the CDR3 DNA reads TGTGCCAGCAGCGAACATACAGGGGGCGGCTCGGGTGGCTACACCTTC. It specifies CASSEHTGGGSGGYTF.

This clonotype occurred many times. The chain joins TRBV12-3 or TRBV12-4 to TRBJ2-1; D uncertain. Trimming left V 3 bases short and J 5 bases short, with 11 bases between. The CDR3 length is 14 residues. The CDR3 here is CASSLWGRDNEQFF. The CDR3, as DNA: TGTGCCAGCAGTTTGTGGGGAAGGGACAATGAGCAGTTCTTC.

This CDR3 reads CASRQKGNEQFF. The CDR3 DNA reads as TGTGCCAGCAGGCAAAAAGGGAATGAGCAGTTCTTC. This chain joins TRBV7-9 and TRBJ2-1; no clear D gene. Trimming stripped 6 bases from V and 7 bases from J, with 10 bases between. The CDR3 length is 12 residues. CDR1 is SEHNR, CDR2 FQNEAQ, per germline (reference sequence).

The J gene is TRBJ1-3, the V gene TRBV9, with unresolved D. Looked up from germline, CDR1 is SGDLS and CDR2 is YYNGEE. Between the trimmed V and J ends, which lost 4 bases and 0 bases, there was a span of 8 bases. This CDR3 is built from 14 residues. The CDR3 loop reads CASSLDFSGNTIYF. The CDR3 DNA is TGTGCCAGCAGCCTGGACTTCTCTGGAAACACCATATATTTT.

This clonotype was seen at least ten times. The rearrangement joins TRBV9 to TRBJ2-2; D may be TRBD1 (5 bases). Trimming removed 2 bases from V and 3 bases from J, with 11 bases in between. Germline assignment: CDR1 SGDLS and CDR2 YYNGEE. This CDR3 contains 15 residues. Written as DNA, the CDR3 is TGTGCCAGCAGCGTGCAGGGCCTCCACACCGGGGAGCTGTTTTTT. Translation gives CASSVQGLHTGELFF.

This chain connects TRBV4-3 to TRBJ2-1; 7 bases line up with TRBD2. The trim removed 4 bases at V and 7 bases at J, leaving 13 bases unmatched. This CDR3 comprises 16 residues. Germline assignment: CDR1 LGHNA and CDR2 YSLEER. CDR3 DNA sequence: TGCGCCAGCAGCCGGCCTGTTACGGGAGGTGGGAATGAGCAGTTCTTC. Protein sequence: CASSRPVTGGGNEQFF.

The CDR3 coding sequence is TGTGCCAGCAGCTTAGTTACGGTCGGGGAGACCCAGTACTTC. Translating it yields CASSLVTVGETQYF. The chain joins TRBV7-8 to TRBJ2-5; D not certain. This CDR3 is 14 amino acids long. Germline CDR1 and CDR2: SGHVS and FQNEAQ. Trimming pared 1 base from V and 5 bases from J, leaving 11 bases between. Filled out from reference TRBV7-8 and TRBJ2-5, the complete variable domain reads GAGVSQSPRYKVAKRGQDVALRCDPISGHVSLFWYQQALGQGPEFLTYFQNEAQLDKSGLPSDRFFAERPEGSVSTLKIQRTQQEDSAVYLCASSLVTVGETQYFGPGTRLLVL.

Many counts were recorded for this clonotype. V usage is TRBV20-1 and J usage is TRBJ2-5; D is unresolved. The CDR3 is 12 amino acids. The germline V and J ends were trimmed by 6 bases and 5 bases, with 13 bases remaining between them. Germline V lookup: CDR1 DFQATT, CDR2 SNEGSKA (reference sequence). CDR3 amino acids: CSALRSQETQYF. CDR3 bases: TGCAGTGCCTTAAGATCGCAGGAGACCCAGTACTTC.

A few counts support this clonotype. V usage is TRBV18 and J usage is TRBJ2-1, with D perhaps TRBD1 (5 bases). Trimming removed 1 base at V and 6 bases at J, with 13 bases between. CDR3 size: 15 residues. The germline V gene has CDR1 KGHSH and CDR2 LQKENI. This CDR3 is CASSPRTPLFNEQFF. The CDR3 DNA reads TGTGCCAGCTCACCACGGACACCCCTCTTCAATGAGCAGTTCTTC.

This clonotype was observed a handful of times. This rearrangement joins TRBV24-1 to TRBJ2-3; D could derive from TRBD1 or TRBD2 (5 bases each). This CDR3 contains 14 residues. Trimming removed 3 bases from V and 10 bases from J, with 16 bases in between. Germline V gives CDR1 KGHDR, CDR2 SFDVKD. The CDR3 reads CATSDPGRQAAQYF. CDR3 in DNA: TGTGCCACCAGTGATCCGGGACGTCAAGCGGCGCAGTATTTT.

V gene TRBV28 combines with J gene TRBJ1-1, with no clear D. V dropped 4 bases and J dropped 4 bases, with 7 bases sitting between them. Germline CDR1 and CDR2: MDHEN and SYDVKM. The CDR3 runs 12 residues. The CDR3 loop is CASSSRSTEAFF. The CDR3 bases are TGTGCCAGCAGTTCCCGGAGCACTGAAGCTTTCTTT.

Ten or more counts support this clonotype. The chain recombines TRBV20-1 with TRBJ2-3; D gene uncertain. Germline-derived CDR1 and CDR2 are DFQATT and SNEGSKA (reference sequence). V dropped 6 bases and J dropped 1 base, with 17 bases sitting between them. This CDR3 is built from 15 residues. Written as DNA, the CDR3 is TGCAGTGCCGGGCGTCTCTACTTCGGCACAGATACGCAGTATTTT. It specifies CSAGRLYFGTDTQYF.

This clonotype was observed a handful of times. The CDR3 DNA reads as TGCAGTGCTAGCGACGAAAGGAATACAGATACGCAGTATTTT. This codes for CSASDERNTDTQYF. The V gene is TRBV20-1, the J gene TRBJ2-3; D gene uncertain. This CDR3 is 14 amino acids long. V was cut by 3 bases and J by 3 bases, with 13 bases left in between. Germline V CDR1 and CDR2: DFQATT, SNEGSKA (reference sequence).

The V gene is TRBV11-2, the J gene TRBJ2-5; D remains unclear. CDR3 length equals 11 residues. Germline assignment: CDR1 SGHAT and CDR2 FQNNGV. V lost 11 bases and J lost 4, with 11 bases in between. The chain's CDR3 is CAGKRIETQYF. CDR3 nucleotide sequence: TGTGCCGGCAAGCGTATAGAGACCCAGTACTTC. The variable domain in full, with the rest retrieved from reference TRBV11-2 and TRBJ2-5, is EAGVAQSPRYKIIEKRQSVAFWCNPISGHATLYWYQQILGQGPKLLIQFQNNGVVDDSQLPKDRFSAERLKGVDSTLKIQPAKLEDSAVYLCAGKRIETQYFGPGTRLLVL.